This T cell receptor beta chain emerged from a study of blood T cell repertoires in COVID-19. Turning to the study itself: Samples of COVID-19 (acute and convalescent) were obtained from the United States, Italy and Spain. PBMCs, B-cell-depleted T cells, or T cells were the source of the cDNA or gDNA that made up the material.

The CDR3 is made up of 14 amino acids. V lost 0 bases and J 6 bases, leaving 12 bases between the germline ends. Germline V gene sequence: CDR1 SGHRS, CDR2 YFSETQ. This clone has more than one count but fewer than ten. Original methodology: Amplification from reference gene primers served as the basis for estimated nucleated cell counts. Sequenced by immunoSEQ multiplex PCR; TCRdb stores in-frame clones only, minus some. The DNA was the basis for D and trimming; V, J and clone size are from that table. Of more than 50,000 clones in the sample, more than 80% were seen once. The source of this sequence is a man older than 75 with acute or convalescent COVID-19. This sequence joins TRBV5-1 and TRBJ1-2, with a weak D call TRBD1 (5 bases). Material for sequencing was peripheral blood. The DNA of the CDR3 is TGCGCCAGCAGCTTGGAAGGGGTGAAGGATGGCTACACCTTC. This sequence encodes CASSLEGVKDGYTF.